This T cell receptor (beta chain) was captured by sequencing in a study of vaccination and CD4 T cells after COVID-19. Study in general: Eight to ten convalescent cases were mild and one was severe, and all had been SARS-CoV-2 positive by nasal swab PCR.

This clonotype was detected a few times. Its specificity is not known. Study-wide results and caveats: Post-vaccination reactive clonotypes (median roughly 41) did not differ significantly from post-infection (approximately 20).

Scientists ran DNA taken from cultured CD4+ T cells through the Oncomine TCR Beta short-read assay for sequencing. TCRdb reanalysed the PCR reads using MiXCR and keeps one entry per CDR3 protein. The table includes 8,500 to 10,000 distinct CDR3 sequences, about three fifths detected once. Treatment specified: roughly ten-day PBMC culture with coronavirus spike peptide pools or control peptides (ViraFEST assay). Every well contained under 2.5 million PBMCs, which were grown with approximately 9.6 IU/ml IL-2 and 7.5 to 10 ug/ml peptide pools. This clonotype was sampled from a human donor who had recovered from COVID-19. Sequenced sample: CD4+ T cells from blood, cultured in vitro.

For the CDR3, the DNA is TGCAGTGCTAGAGCCAGGGATCCCGGGGAGCTGTTTTTT. Its protein is CSARARDPGELFF. This chain connects TRBV20-1 to TRBJ2-2; TRBD1 might be the D (5 bases). Deletions cut 1 base from V and 6 bases from J, with 9 bases between. The CDR3 sequence is 13 residues long. Per germline, CDR1 DFQATT and CDR2 SNEGSKA (reference sequence).